This TCR beta chain was recovered during a study of T-cell reconstitution after alpha-beta-depleted transplantation in children. Broader study findings: Elevated TCRbeta diversity at day 60 was traced, in some patients, to surviving recipient T cells and thymic progenitors. The authors attributed T-cell counts and diversity one year after transplant mostly to newly produced T cells. About two months after transplant, alpha-beta T cells reportedly came from several hundred expanded graft clones.

This clonotype has ten or more counts. Its target is unknown. Preparation of the TCRbeta library used unique molecular identifiers. TCRdb reanalysed the PCR reads using MiXCR and keeps one entry per CDR3 protein. Of 600,000 to 700,000 distinct CDR3 sequences listed, approximately 14% are singletons. The V end lost 3 bases, the J end lost 5 bases, and 11 bases lay between the germline ends. Per the germline V gene, CDR1 is SGHTA and CDR2 is FQGTGA. The CDR3 is 14 amino acids. The origin of this receptor is a girl aged 2-10 years with congenital amegakaryocytic thrombocytopenia, due to receive a stem cell transplant. The sequenced sample was PBMCs, obtained before TCRalphabeta/CD19-depleted stem cell transplant. The genes are TRBV7-3 and TRBJ2-1, with D maybe TRBD1 (6 bases). DNA for the CDR3: TGTGCCAGCAGCTTCGGTGACAGGCACAATGAGCAGTTCTTC. It codes for CASSFGDRHNEQFF.